This passage covers 22 T cell receptor beta chains from one sample sequenced in a study of shared clonotypes between healthy human individuals. TCRdb's table, derived via immunoSEQ multiplex PCR, lists solely in-frame clones and lacks some. The table shows 2 million to 3 million clones, with roughly 93% occurring only once. The sequencing input was naive CD4+ T cells from PBMCs. The subset is: CD45RA+ positively selected. These receptors came from a man between 18 and 29 years old in good health. Some clones in this sample may be carry-over from other donors' samples.

The chain links TRBV20-1 to TRBJ1-4; D is ambiguous. This CDR3 region has 11 residues. CDR1 DFQATT and CDR2 SNEGSKA come from the germline V gene (reference sequence). Trimming removed 7 bases from V and 8 bases from J, with 11 bases in between. The CDR3 sequence: CSVPRGEKLFF. CDR3 DNA sequence: TGCAGTGTACCCCGAGGGGAAAAACTGTTTTTT.

This clone was counted once. The chain couples TRBV7-2 to TRBJ2-6; D not certain. Trimming took 5 bases from V and 5 from J, leaving 4 bases between them. This CDR3 has 12 amino acids. Per germline, CDR1 SGHTA and CDR2 FQGNSA. CDR3 nucleotide sequence: TGTGCCAGCAGCCTGTGGGCCAACGTCCTGACTTTC. Translation gives CASSLWANVLTF.

The chain uses TRBV4-1 and TRBJ1-6; D remains unclear. CDR1 MGHRA and CDR2 YSYEKL come from the germline V gene. The CDR3 loop spans 15 amino acids. Trimming took 1 base from V and 7 from J, leaving 11 bases between them. CDR3 bases: TGCGCCAGCAGCCAAGCGGTCGGTAGAAATTCACCCCTCCACTTT. Encoded protein: CASSQAVGRNSPLHF.

The chain couples TRBV10-2 to TRBJ1-5; D might be TRBD1 (6 bases). CDR1 and CDR2 (germline): WSHSY, SAAADI. V lost 3 bases and J lost 4, with 16 bases in between. The CDR3 consists of 16 residues. The CDR3 spells CASSDAGRGNNQPQHF. For the CDR3, the DNA is TGCGCCAGCAGTGACGCGGGCAGGGGAAATAATCAGCCCCAGCATTTT.

The chain recombines TRBV2 with TRBJ2-5; D gene unclear. Germline lookup yields CDR1 SNHLY and CDR2 FYNNEI. The CDR3 runs 14 residues. Trimming took off 5 bases at V and 1 base at J, with 11 bases between the two ends. The CDR3 sequence: CASSLVTTQETQYF. DNA for the CDR3: TGTGCCAGCAGTCTGGTGACAACCCAAGAGACCCAGTACTTC.

Here the CDR3 DNA reads TGCGCCAGCAGCCAAGCGGGGGTCCGGGACAGGGTGGGCAATGAGCAGTTCTTC. Amino acids: CASSQAGVRDRVGNEQFF. The V and J genes are TRBV4-3 and TRBJ2-1, with 9 bases lining up with TRBD1. The CDR3 extends over 18 amino acids. Germline loops: CDR1 LGHNA, CDR2 YSLEER. Trimming cost V 1 base and J 6 bases; bases outside gene matches: 13.

This rearrangement joins TRBV27 to TRBJ2-2, with D perhaps matching TRBD1 (5 bases). V lost 1 base and J 5 bases, leaving 23 bases between the germline ends. The CDR3 extends over 19 amino acids. Germline V lookup: CDR1 MNHEY, CDR2 SMNVEV (reference sequence). In DNA, the CDR3 is TGTGCCAGCAGTTTATTTAAATTGGGGCCGGGTTCTCAGACCGGGGAGCTGTTTTTT. Translated: CASSLFKLGPGSQTGELFF.

CDR3 nucleotide sequence: TGCGCCAGCAGCATGGGGGACAGGGGTTCACCCCTCCACTTT. This translates into CASSMGDRGSPLHF. The genes are TRBV5-1 and TRBJ1-6, with 10 bases fitting TRBD1. The CDR3 has 14 residues. V dropped 4 bases and J dropped 9; count of bases not matched to a gene: 4. CDR1 and CDR2 from the germline V gene are SGHRS and YFSETQ.

This chain connects TRBV19 to TRBJ2-6; D assignment may be TRBD1 or TRBD2 (5 bases each). Germline assignment: CDR1 LNHDA and CDR2 SQIVND (reference sequence). V lost 5 bases and J 4 bases, leaving 18 bases between the germline ends. This CDR3 comprises 17 residues. The CDR3 reads CASSALLGETGANVLTF. CDR3 bases: TGTGCCAGTAGTGCCCTACTAGGGGAGACAGGGGCCAACGTCCTGACTTTC. The full variable domain, in which reference TRBV19 and TRBJ2-6 provide the parts outside the CDR3, is DGGITQSPKYLFRKEGQNVTLSCEQNLNHDAMYWYRQDPGQGLRLIYYSQIVNDFQKGDIAEGYSVSREKKESFPLTVTSAQKNPTAFYLCASSALLGETGANVLTFGAGSRLTVL.

Points on this clone: The sample contains more than one DNA sequence encoding this CDR3. The chain is built from TRBV7-2 and TRBJ2-3; 8 bases fit TRBD2. CDR1 and CDR2 from the germline V gene are SGHTA and FQGNSA. The CDR3 totals 14 residues. The J segment lost 4 bases and the V segment lost 3 bases, leaving 3 bases of the junction unmatched. CDR3 coding DNA: TGTGCCAGCAGCTTGGGACTAGGAGCAGATACGCAGTATTTT. It encodes CASSLGLGADTQYF.

The CDR3 DNA sequence: TGTGCCTGGAGTGTTGGGGGACAAGGAGGGCCCCAGCATTTT. It encodes CAWSVGGQGGPQHF. The chain uses TRBV30 and TRBJ1-5; D is perhaps TRBD1 (6 bases). Per the germline V gene, CDR1 is GTSNPN and CDR2 is SVGIG (reference sequence). CDR3 length: 14 residues. With 0 bases removed from V and 9 bases from J, the gap between germline ends came to 15 bases. The complete variable domain, with remaining parts taken from reference TRBV30 and TRBJ1-5, reads SQTIHQWPATLVQPVGSPLSLECTVEGTSNPNLYWYRQAAGRGLQLLFYSVGIGQISSEVPQNLSASRPQDRQFILSSKKLLLSDSGFYLCAWSVGGQGGPQHFGDGTRLSIL.

The CDR3 spells CATYDQGRGTEAFF. The CDR3 DNA is TGTGCCACCTACGACCAGGGAAGGGGGACTGAAGCTTTCTTT. This chain links TRBV28 with TRBJ1-1, with D perhaps TRBD1 (6 bases). CDR1 and CDR2 (germline): MDHEN, SYDVKM. The CDR3 has 14 amino acids. Trimming left V 10 bases short and J 5 bases short, with 20 bases between. Together with reference TRBV28 and TRBJ1-1, the CDR3 gives the full variable domain: DVKVTQSSRYLVKRTGEKVFLECVQDMDHENMFWYRQDPGLGLRLIYFSYDVKMKEKGDIPEGYSVSREKKERFSLILESASTNQTSMYLCATYDQGRGTEAFFGQGTRLTVV.

This chain uses TRBV19 with TRBJ1-1; D is possibly TRBD1 (5 bases). The germline V gene encodes CDR1 LNHDA and CDR2 SQIVND (reference sequence). CDR3 size: 18 residues. V shed 6 bases and J shed 4 bases, with 27 bases lying between them. The chain's CDR3 is CASSPDVTPRGVVTEAFF. DNA for the CDR3: TGTGCCAGTAGCCCAGACGTTACCCCTCGGGGGGTCGTCACTGAAGCTTTCTTT.

This clone has more than one count but fewer than ten. The chain couples TRBV9 to TRBJ1-1; D uncertain. Germline V CDR1 and CDR2: SGDLS, YYNGEE. Trimming stripped 1 base from V and 0 bases from J, with 7 bases between. The CDR3 is 14 residues long. CDR3 DNA: TGTGCCAGCAGCGTATCACACTTGAACACTGAAGCTTTCTTT. Translation: CASSVSHLNTEAFF.

The rearrangement links TRBV5-8 to TRBJ2-7; TRBD1 or TRBD2 may be the D gene (11 bases each). The CDR3 is 18 residues long. V was cut by 2 bases and J by 4 bases, with 25 bases left in between. The germline V gene has CDR1 SGHTS and CDR2 YDEGEE. The CDR3 sequence is CASSLGQGATSGTYEQYF. In DNA, the CDR3 is TGTGCCAGCAGCTTAGGACAGGGGGCGACTAGCGGGACGTACGAGCAGTACTTC.

V is TRBV19 and J is TRBJ2-1; 13 nucleotides align to TRBD2. Germline CDR1 reads LNHDA; CDR2 reads SQIVND (reference sequence). This CDR3 is 15 amino acids long. V shed 6 bases and J 9 bases; nucleotides not matched to a gene: 8. The CDR3 sequence: CASRVTSGRAVEQFF. The CDR3 DNA reads as TGTGCCAGTAGGGTTACTAGCGGGAGGGCCGTTGAGCAGTTCTTC.

As concerns this clone: Other DNA sequences in the sample encode the same CDR3. The V call is TRBV7-2, the J call TRBJ2-1; 12 bases agree with TRBD2. The V gene end was trimmed by 3 bases and the J gene end by 4 bases; junction bases not matched to a gene: 1. The CDR3 spans 15 residues. Germline CDR1 SGHTA, CDR2 FQGNSA. CDR3 residues: CASSLLAGGYNEQFF. CDR3 coding DNA: TGTGCCAGCAGCTTGCTAGCGGGAGGGTACAATGAGCAGTTCTTC.

The rearrangement joins TRBV6-6 to TRBJ2-1; TRBD1 matches 10 bases. The CDR3 is 14 amino acids. V was pared by 2 bases and J by 5 bases, with 0 bases of the junction left unmatched. From germline, CDR1 is MNHNY and CDR2 SVGAGI (reference sequence). The CDR3 is CASSYGTGDNEQFF. CDR3 DNA: TGTGCCAGCAGTTACGGGACAGGGGACAATGAGCAGTTCTTC.

This clone was seen ten or more times. The CDR3 loop reads CASSTPTLSYGYTF. The CDR3 coding sequence is TGTGCCAGTAGTACCCCGACGCTTTCCTATGGCTACACCTTC. This chain joins TRBV19 and TRBJ1-2; D not resolved. The ends were cut back, 4 bases at V and 4 bases at J, with 13 bases in the middle. Germline CDR1 and CDR2: LNHDA and SQIVND (reference sequence). There are 14 residues in the CDR3.

This clone was counted a single time. Other DNA variants within this sample encode the same CDR3. This chain connects TRBV29-1 to TRBJ2-3; 7 bases are shared with TRBD2. Germline trimming cut 1 base from V and 1 base from J; bases unmatched to any gene: 2. Germline V lookup: CDR1 SQVTM, CDR2 ANQGSEA. The CDR3 runs 14 residues. CDR3 nucleotides: TGCAGCGTTGAAGGCGGGAGAGGCACAGATACGCAGTATTTT. Encoded protein: CSVEGGRGTDTQYF.

The rearrangement uses TRBV27 and TRBJ2-7, with D perhaps matching TRBD2 (6 bases). This CDR3 contains 14 residues. Deletions cut 2 bases from V and 0 bases from J, with 8 bases between. Germline CDR1 is MNHEY and CDR2 is SMNVEV (reference sequence). CDR3 in amino acids: CASSLVSGSYEQYF. CDR3 DNA: TGTGCCAGCAGTTTAGTTAGCGGCTCCTACGAGCAGTACTTC.

The chain couples TRBV4-1 to TRBJ1-4; 7 bases are a match to TRBD1. The CDR3 covers 14 residues. Per germline, CDR1 MGHRA and CDR2 YSYEKL. V was clipped by 4 bases and J by 2 bases; unmatched bases: 1. The CDR3 here is CASSLGQTNEKLFF. CDR3 in DNA: TGCGCCAGCAGCCTGGGACAGACTAATGAAAAACTGTTTTTT.